This T cell receptor beta chain stems from a study of technical replicates of blood from a few donors. In germline, CDR1 is LGHNA, CDR2 YNFKEQ. The V and J ends lost 0 bases and 1 base, in that order; junction bases with no gene match: 2. The CDR3 totals 16 residues. Measured with immunoSEQ multiplex PCR; TCRdb has only the in-frame clones, and not every one. The data contain around 92,000 clones, approximately 94% of them singletons. The source of this sequence is a human donor in good health. The chain carries TRBV4-2 and TRBJ2-5, with 10 positions matching TRBD2. Sequenced sample: T cells isolated from PBMCs. The CDR3 reads CASSQELAGSQETQYF. The CDR3 DNA reads as TGTGCCAGCAGCCAAGAACTAGCGGGGAGCCAAGAGACCCAGTACTTC.